One sample yielded the 23 T cell receptor beta chains listed below, sequenced in a study of T cells in Graves' hyperthyroidism and ophthalmopathy. Authors of the study amplified TCR beta CDR3 regions from RNA transcripts. HTBI primers drove first-round RT-PCR of the TCR CDR3. TCRdb used MiXCR to reprocess the multiplex PCR reads, holding one entry per CDR3 protein. The profile shows hundreds of thousands of distinct CDR3 sequences, around 20% of them singletons. The sequenced sample consisted of blood. These TCRs come from a man aged 40-55 years with Graves' ophthalmopathy.

This chain joins TRBV4-1 and TRBJ2-7, with no clear D. The end of the DNA fits TRBJ2-1 better, so the J call may be wrong. CDR1 and CDR2 (germline): MGHRA, YSYEKL. This CDR3 comprises 15 residues. The CDR3 DNA sequence: TGCGCCAGCAGCCACCCCGGCTGGGGTACCTACGAGCAGTTCTTC. Protein product: CASSHPGWGTYEQFF.

This clonotype was counted only a few times. The conserved phenylalanine or tryptophan normally closing the CDR3 is absent here, so this likely arose from a read error. This chain connects TRBV7-9 to TRBJ2-5; TRBD2 aligns across 9 bases. The CDR3 consists of 18 residues. From germline, CDR1 is SEHNR and CDR2 FQNEAQ (reference sequence). J was trimmed by 0 bases and V by 5 bases; bases with no gene match: 13. CDR3 loop: CASSPVKHLAGYQETQYL. The CDR3 coding sequence is TGTGCCAGCAGCCCTGTGAAACACCTAGCGGGGTACCAAGAGACCCAGTACCTC.

The chain combines TRBV7-9 with TRBJ1-1; maybe TRBD1 (6 bases). The germline V gene encodes CDR1 SEHNR and CDR2 FQNEAQ (reference sequence). This CDR3 has 13 amino acids. Trimming removed 1 base from V and 8 bases from J, with 11 bases in between. CDR3 residues: CASSLEGGSEAFF. The CDR3 DNA is TGTGCCAGCAGCTTAGAAGGGGGATCCGAAGCTTTCTTT.

The chain links TRBV5-1 to TRBJ2-7; TRBD1 matches at 7 bases. With 4 bases clipped from V and 3 bases from J, the junction kept 4 bases outside the gene matches. Per the germline V gene, CDR1 is SGHRS and CDR2 is YFSETQ. This CDR3 contains 13 residues. CDR3 nucleotides: TGCGCCAGCAGCCGGGACAGTATCTACGAGCAGTACTTC. The encoded protein is CASSRDSIYEQYF.

This clonotype was counted between two and nine times. V is TRBV15 and J is TRBJ2-7, with D perhaps given as TRBD1 or TRBD2 (5 bases each). Germline V gene data show CDR1 as LNHNV and CDR2 as YYDKDF (reference sequence). The CDR3 is 14 amino acids. V was clipped by 0 bases and J by 3 bases, with 9 bases between them. CDR3 loop: CATSREGTFYEQYF. Here the CDR3 DNA reads TGTGCCACCAGCAGAGAAGGGACCTTCTACGAGCAGTACTTC.

This clonotype occurred many times. The genes are TRBV12-3 or TRBV12-4 and TRBJ1-5; D remains unclear. V lost 7 bases to trimming and J lost 5 bases, with 27 bases between them. The CDR3 has 18 residues. CDR3 coding DNA: TGTGCCAGCAACTCACGAGGACCCAGTACAGACAATTATCAGCCCCAGCATTTT. Amino acid sequence: CASNSRGPSTDNYQPQHF.

The gene calls are TRBV27 and TRBJ1-1; no clear D. Germline values: CDR1 MNHEY, CDR2 SMNVEV (reference sequence). Trimming removed 5 bases at V and 4 bases at J, with 11 bases between. The CDR3 spans 13 residues. The CDR3 nucleotides read TGTGCCAGCAGTGCCTCAAATCCCACTGAAGCTTTCTTT. This gives the protein CASSASNPTEAFF.

Points on this clonotype: A junction boundary mismatches the germline segment, possibly from a read error. The chain uses TRBV7-9 and TRBJ2-7; D tentatively fits TRBD1 or TRBD2 (5 bases each). Per germline, CDR1 SEHNR and CDR2 FQNEAQ (reference sequence). The CDR3 runs 14 residues. The CDR3 nucleotides read TGTGTCAGCAGCATCGACTGGGGGTCCTACGAGCAGTACTTC. This translates into CVSSIDWGSYEQYF.

V gene TRBV4-1 combines with J gene TRBJ2-7; 8 nucleotides agree with TRBD1. The CDR3 has 16 amino acids. From germline, CDR1 is MGHRA and CDR2 YSYEKL. Trimming cost V 4 bases and J 3 bases; bases outside gene matches: 11. The CDR3 bases are TGCGCCAGCAGCCGAAGCCCCGGGACAGGAAACTACGAGCAGTACTTC. This codes for CASSRSPGTGNYEQYF.

V is TRBV29-1 and J is TRBJ2-2; 11 bases line up with TRBD2. CDR1 is SQVTM and CDR2 is ANQGSEA in the germline V gene. CDR3 length: 20 residues. J was trimmed by 1 base and V by 0 bases; bases with no gene match: 13. The CDR3 DNA follows: TGCAGCGTTGAAGATCGTAGGTTCAGAGGGACTAGCGGGAACACCGGGGAGCTGTTTTTT. Translating gives CSVEDRRFRGTSGNTGELFF.

CDR3 nucleotide sequence: TGTGCCAGCACCCCAACCTGGGGGGCTGGGGAGACCCAGTACTTC. Translated, it gives CASTPTWGAGETQYF. V is TRBV27 and J is TRBJ2-5; D may be TRBD1 or TRBD2 (6 bases each). V was cut by 7 bases and J by 5 bases, with 20 bases left in between. The V gene's germline CDR1 is MNHEY and CDR2 SMNVEV (reference sequence). The CDR3 is made up of 15 amino acids.

This clonotype was seen repeatedly, ten times or more. The chain carries TRBV5-4 and TRBJ2-5, with 11 bases fitting TRBD1. Trimming took 4 bases from V and 6 from J; bases not matched to a gene: 8. Germline assignment: CDR1 SGHNT and CDR2 YYREEE (reference sequence). The length of the CDR3 is 15 residues. The CDR3, as DNA: TGTGCCAGCAGCGGAACCGGGACAGGGGGGAAGACCCAGTACTTC. Its translation is CASSGTGTGGKTQYF.

This chain connects TRBV6-5 to TRBJ2-1, with D possibly TRBD1 on 6 matching bases. CDR1 is MNHEY and CDR2 is SVGAGI in the germline V gene. Trimming left V 2 bases short and J 10 bases short, with 9 bases between. This CDR3 contains 12 residues. The CDR3 DNA sequence: TGTGCCAGCAGTTACCAAGGACAGGAGCAGTTCTTC. This gives the protein CASSYQGQEQFF.

This clonotype has ten or more counts. The chain uses TRBV28 and TRBJ1-1, with no clear D. This CDR3 spans 12 amino acids. Germline CDR1 reads MDHEN; CDR2 reads SYDVKM. V was trimmed by 10 bases and J by 1 base, leaving 10 bases between them. Written as DNA, the CDR3 is TGTGCCACCCAGACGGCGAACACTGAAGCTTTCTTT. This sequence encodes CATQTANTEAFF.

The chain combines TRBV7-8 with TRBJ2-1; TRBD1 aligns across 11 bases. This CDR3 has 16 residues. CDR1 SGHVS and CDR2 FQNEAQ come from the germline V gene. Unmatched junction bases numbered 9, after V lost 4 bases and J lost 7 bases. The CDR3 DNA is TGTGCCAGCAGCTCCTCACTCGGACAGGGGGCGAATGAGCAGTTCTTC. It specifies CASSSSLGQGANEQFF.

This clonotype has at least ten counts. V gene TRBV7-9 combines with J gene TRBJ1-1; a weak D match, TRBD1 (6 bases). V dropped 3 bases and J dropped 1 base, with 9 bases sitting between them. The CDR3 loop spans 14 amino acids. Germline V lookup: CDR1 SEHNR, CDR2 FQNEAQ (reference sequence). This CDR3 is CASSLTGSNTEAFF. As DNA, the CDR3 is TGTGCCAGCAGCTTGACAGGATCGAACACTGAAGCTTTCTTT. The full variable domain, rest sourced from reference TRBV7-9 and TRBJ1-1, is DTGVSQNPRHKITKRGQNVTFRCDPISEHNRLYWYRQTLGQGPEFLTYFQNEAQLEKSRLLSDRFSAERPKGSFSTLEIQRTEQGDSAMYLCASSLTGSNTEAFFGQGTRLTVV.

V usage is TRBV5-1 and J usage is TRBJ2-1; D unresolved. Between the trimmed V and J ends, which lost 0 bases and 6 bases, there was a span of 16 bases. The CDR3 consists of 16 residues. Germline lookup yields CDR1 SGHRS and CDR2 YFSETQ. The DNA of the CDR3 is TGCGCCAGCAGCTTGGCCGGTCTCTCCACCCTCAATGAGCAGTTCTTC. Protein: CASSLAGLSTLNEQFF.

The table lists this clonotype with a few counts. The chain links TRBV9 to TRBJ2-1; 15 bases align to TRBD2. CDR1 is SGDLS and CDR2 is YYNGEE in the germline V gene. Trimming cost V 0 bases and J 6 bases; bases outside gene matches: 7. This CDR3 region has 18 residues. CDR3 sequence reads: CASSVGGLAGGKSNEQFF. In nucleotides, the CDR3 is TGTGCCAGCAGCGTAGGGGGACTAGCGGGAGGCAAATCCAATGAGCAGTTCTTC.

This chain uses TRBV12-3 or TRBV12-4 with TRBJ2-7, with 8 bases matching TRBD1. Trimming at V came to 1 base and at J to 4 bases, leaving 6 bases not matched to a gene. The CDR3 contains 15 residues. CDR3 region: CASSLGVRGPYEQYF. The CDR3 coding sequence is TGTGCCAGCAGTTTAGGCGTCAGGGGGCCATACGAGCAGTACTTC.

This clonotype occurred a few times. This chain connects TRBV3-1 to TRBJ2-5, with 12 bases identical to TRBD1. V gave up 4 bases and J gave up 13 bases; unmatched junction bases: 13. CDR1 is LGHDT, CDR2 YNNKEL, per germline (reference sequence). CDR3 length equals 15 residues. Here the CDR3 DNA reads TGTGCCAGCAGCCCCGGGACAGGGGGCTCTGGTCGCCGGTACTTC. It specifies CASSPGTGGSGRRYF.

Only a few counts were recorded for this clonotype. The CDR3 region has the DNA TGTGCCAGCAGAGGAGGACTAGCGGAAAACACCGGGGAGCTGTTTTTT. Translation: CASRGGLAENTGELFF. V gene TRBV12-3 or TRBV12-4 combines with J gene TRBJ2-2; 10 bases fit TRBD2. The CDR3 runs to 16 residues. The trim removed 6 bases at V and 2 bases at J, leaving 6 bases unmatched.

There are many counts of this clonotype. This chain uses TRBV28 with TRBJ1-1, with D uncertain. The CDR3 has 18 amino acids. Germline-derived CDR1 and CDR2 are MDHEN and SYDVKM. V was clipped by 2 bases and J by 0 bases, with 19 bases between them. The CDR3 DNA reads TGTGCCAGCAGTTTACTGACATCGGGGTTCAACATGAACACTGAAGCTTTCTTT. This translates into CASSLLTSGFNMNTEAFF.

This clonotype was seen only a few times. V and J are TRBV7-9 and TRBJ1-6; possibly TRBD1 for D (5 bases). In germline, CDR1 is SEHNR, CDR2 FQNEAQ (reference sequence). The V gene lost 4 bases and the J gene lost 9 bases, with 13 bases spanning the gap. The CDR3 totals 14 residues. The DNA for the CDR3 is TGTGCCAGCAGCTCGGGGGGAGAGGGTTCACCCCTCCACTTT. Translating it yields CASSSGGEGSPLHF.